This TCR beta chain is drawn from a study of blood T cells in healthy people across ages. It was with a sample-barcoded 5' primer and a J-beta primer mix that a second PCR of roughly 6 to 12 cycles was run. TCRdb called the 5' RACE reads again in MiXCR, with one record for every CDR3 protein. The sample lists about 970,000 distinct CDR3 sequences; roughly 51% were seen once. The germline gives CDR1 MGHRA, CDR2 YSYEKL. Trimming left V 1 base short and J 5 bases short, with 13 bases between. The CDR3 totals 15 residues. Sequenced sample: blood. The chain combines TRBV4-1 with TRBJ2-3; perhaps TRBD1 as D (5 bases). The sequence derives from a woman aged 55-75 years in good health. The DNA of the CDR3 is TGCGCCAGCAGCCAAGTGGCCACAGGTTTAGATACGCAGTATTTT. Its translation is CASSQVATGLDTQYF.